This T cell receptor beta chain was found in a study of cytomegalovirus exposure and HLA in healthy donors (dated by TCRdb to the late 2010s). Turning to the overall study: An earlier analysis of some 600 of the donors reported 250 to 300 Gb of sequence data and 117 million unique TCR beta sequences obtained from about 180 million T cells. An early release covering about 600 HLA-typed donors comprised about 300 gigabases of sequencing data and roughly 86 million unique TCR sequences. Of the 300 to 400 genotyped donors, roughly 85% fell in the genetic ancestry cluster associated with self-reported Caucasian donors. The study aimed to test whether signatures of past pathogen exposure could be identified by cataloging public T cell receptors. The study used immunosequencing to profile the T cell repertoires of hundreds of subjects and linked those repertoires to cytomegalovirus serostatus. In addition to the first cohort of 500 to 850 subjects, a separate validation cohort of 120 different subjects was used. The study combined high-throughput TCR immunosequencing, statistical association of individual TCRs with disease status, and machine learning to predict cytomegalovirus infection status. A later analysis re-examined previously published TCR beta repertoires from roughly 650 donors and added high-resolution HLA genotyping to investigate patterns of TCR occurrence. Rather than using new phenotypic data, the later analysis identified candidate immune exposures from TCR beta sequences and from how often those sequences occurred across donors. In an earlier analysis of around 540 of the donors, high-throughput TCR beta sequencing was used to judge whether each TCR beta V gene segment behaved as functional or pseudogenic. Donor age, sex, ethnicity and CMV serostatus were compiled together with the repertoire data. In a later genetic analysis, genome-wide SNP genotypes for about 60% of the 666 donors were used, and that subset was treated as a discovery cohort. All discovery cohort repertoires had been generated on a single sequencing platform. Both class I and class II loci were covered by HLA typing, at four-digit resolution. The number of typed donors differed by locus: roughly 629-640 for A, B, C, DRB1 and DQB1; 500 to 550 for DQA1; around 610 for DPA1; and some 470 for DPB1. A few DR-DQ haplotypes were treated as single units for association and clustering because of strong linkage in the cohort. On average, roughly 240,000 unique TCR beta nucleotide sequences were sequenced per donor among 300 to 500 genotyped donors of the cohort, with roughly 20% of those sequences being non-productive. The study at large found these results: A few of the identified cytomegalovirus-associated TCR beta chains were confirmed in vitro to be specific for cytomegalovirus antigens. A further reported finding was that TCR beta sequences accurately predicted the HLA-A and HLA-B alleles for most subjects in the first cohort. According to a later analysis, parvovirus B19, influenza, CMV and Epstein-Barr virus appeared linked to several top co-occurrence clusters. This cohort had only TCR beta chains sequenced, and the lack of alpha or paired-chain data limited which features could be detected. CMV serostatus was the only immune exposure information available for the cohort. The study listed 150 to 200 TCR beta chains as associated with cytomegalovirus. A later analysis found that TCR association rates varied across HLA loci, with DRB1 alleles showing the most associated TCRs and HLA-C alleles the fewest. The 87-base-pair reads could not distinguish some IMGT-functional V segments, including TRBV6-2 and TRBV6-3, so those segments were excluded. The earlier analysis of about 600 of the donors excluded some 15 rarely observed V segments, including chromosome 9 orphons, because counts were too low. Compared with the 666-donor mean, donors in an Asian-associated ancestry cluster had fewer N-insertions in productive TCRs, according to a later genetic analysis. A cluster of highly shared sequence variants was judged likely to represent a technical artifact of the sequencing pipeline. Because some donors lacked HLA typing at each locus, the association tests relied only on the typed subset. A later analysis found that most CMV-associated TCR beta chains appeared HLA-restricted, with HLA associations seemingly driven largely by CMV exposure. In a later analysis, 15,000 to 20,000 TCR beta sequences were associated with specific HLA alleles at a false discovery rate of 0.05. Strong co-occurrence of HLA alleles, especially DR and DQ, made assigning TCR associations to individual alleles difficult. V-gene and J-gene trimming of TCR beta chains was associated with a missense DCLRE1C variant in a later genetic analysis, and the association was replicated in an independent cohort. In both the original and validation cohorts, the classifier was reported to diagnose cytomegalovirus status with high specificity and sensitivity. The authors suggested that the approach could potentially be extended to other disease states and immunological phenotypes. Across donors, most TCR sequences were observed very rarely, whereas some public TCRs were present in many individuals. Linkage disequilibrium might explain the correlated functional status among segregating V segments, but an unknown experimental factor could not be excluded. The presence/absence analyses assumed that sequencing depth was roughly uniform across donors, and that assumption may not be true. In an earlier analysis of fewer than 700 of the donors, most TCR beta V segments appeared in productive rearrangements about 87% or about 30% of the time, broadly matching IMGT annotations. In a later analysis, HLA-associated TCR beta chains showed more clonal expansion and lower generation probabilities than non-associated chains that were equally common.

Library prep was done by the immunoSEQ multiplex PCR assay. For the multiplex PCR, a mixture combining 60 forward primers for TCR Vbeta segments and 13 reverse primers for TCR Jbeta segments was used. The CDR3 region of rearranged TCR beta genes was amplified from genomic DNA with a multiplex PCR assay. On the Illumina HiSeq System, the amplified TCR beta libraries were sequenced as 87-base-pair reads. As for how the authors treated the data: Across the roughly 640 repertoires, a later analysis counted roughly 77 million unique TCR beta chains, 9.5 million to 12 million of which were shared by at least two donors. Raw reads were error-corrected and collapsed into unique sequences with a nearest-neighbor algorithm that merged closely related sequences to remove PCR and sequencing errors. V, D and J gene segments were assigned by aligning CDR3 sequences to IMGT reference sequences. For a sequence to be retained, a match of at least six nucleotides was required to both a V gene segment and a J gene segment. A rearrangement counted as productive if the CDR3 had no stop codons and remained in frame with V and J, and every other rearrangement counted as non-productive. CDR3 was defined according to IMGT convention as the region running from the second conserved V-encoded cysteine to the conserved J-encoded phenylalanine. The earlier analysis of fewer than 700 of the donors excluded sequences that lacked an unambiguous match to a single V gene segment. An earlier analysis of under 750 of the donors called V segments functional above 56.7% productive rearrangements and segregating when the between-donor standard deviation exceeded 5%. A statistical classification framework was built for diagnosing cytomegalovirus status from the catalog of TCR beta chain sequences. In a later analysis, V and J genes were assigned by comparing TCR nucleotide sequences against IMGT/GENE-DB human TR gene sequences. Using the TCRdist pipeline, a later analysis assigned CDR3 sequences along with most-parsimonious VDJ recombination scenarios. In a later analysis, each TCR beta chain was defined by its CDR3 amino acid sequence together with its V-gene family, and reads lacking a unique V-gene family were excluded. In a later analysis, 500 to 700 highly shared, low-generation-probability nucleotide sequences were removed to address suspected cross-contamination and a sequencing artifact. For each public chain, a later analysis derived a clonal expansion index from normalized ranks of inferred template counts within each repertoire. In a later analysis, generation probabilities were computed using a VDJ recombination model fitted to out-of-frame rearrangements, and the results were checked against IGoR. A later analysis scored TCR-TCR, TCR-HLA and TCR-CMV co-occurrence with hypergeometric tests, applying a repertoire-size bias correction to TCR pairs. To estimate false discovery rates, a later analysis permuted the HLA or CMV assignments 20 times. In a later analysis, co-occurring TCRs were grouped using DBSCAN, and TCRdist sequence similarity was added for clustering within HLA-allele-positive subsets. Repertoires with fewer than 30,000 or more than 120,000 public chains were left out of co-occurrence clustering, as were about 5 repertoires with anomalous nucleotide sharing. Not all clones reach the TCRdb copy of this immuneACCESS table, which keeps in-frame sequences only. Checked studies attribute under half of the gap to unresolved V genes and leave the rest unexplained. V, J and clone size are taken as reported in that table, and D and trimming were inferred from the DNA itself. This sample lists more than 85,000 clones; 70% to 90% were detected once. The ten top clones hold approximately 2% of the sample.

Note on this clone: The clone's antigen remains unknown. No much larger clonotype is one base removed from it; base qualities were not supplied.

V gives up 3 bases and J gives up 1 base, and the segment between their germline ends measures 13 bases. Measured from the cysteine to the phenylalanine, the CDR3 is 16 residues long. Only the CDR3 portion is preserved as DNA: 48 bases, with reading frame beginning at the first base. Reading the germline V gene gives CDR1 LGHNA and CDR2 YSLEER. The cohort was made up of approximately 700 healthy bone marrow donors. All cohort members were sampled while nominally healthy, although unrecorded immune exposures were likely present. The donor tested CMV seronegative and was one of the 352 seronegative cohort members. A peripheral blood sample was provided by each donor, and peripheral blood mononuclear cells were used for TCR beta sequencing. Genomic DNA was extracted from the blood cell samples with the Qiagen DNeasy Blood Extraction Kit.

The sequence is built from TRBV4-3 and TRBJ1-5; the D gene is possibly TRBD1, with 5 bases matching. The material sequenced was PBMCs. The TCR was taken from a man aged 40-49 years in good health and CMV-seronegative. The CDR3 sequence is CASSQAGPPSNQPQHF. The nucleotides read TGCGCCAGCAGCCAGGCAGGGCCGCCGAGCAATCAGCCCCAGCATTTT.